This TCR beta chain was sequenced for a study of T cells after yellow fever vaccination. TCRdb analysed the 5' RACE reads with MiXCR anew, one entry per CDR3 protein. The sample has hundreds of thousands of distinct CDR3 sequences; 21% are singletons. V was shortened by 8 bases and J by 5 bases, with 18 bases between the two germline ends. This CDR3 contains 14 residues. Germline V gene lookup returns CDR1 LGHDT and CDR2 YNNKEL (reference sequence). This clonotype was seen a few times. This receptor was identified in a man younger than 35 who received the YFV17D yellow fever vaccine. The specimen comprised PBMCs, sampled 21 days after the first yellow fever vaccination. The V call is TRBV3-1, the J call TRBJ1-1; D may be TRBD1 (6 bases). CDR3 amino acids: CASRSGEGMTEAFF. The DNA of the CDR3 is TGTGCCAGCCGGTCAGGGGAGGGGATGACTGAAGCTTTCTTT.